This T cell receptor beta chain was obtained from a study of cytomegalovirus exposure and HLA in healthy donors. Study-wide points: 87-base-pair reads could not separate some V segments, including TRBV6-2 and TRBV6-3. After further analysis at a later stage, roughly 15,000 TCR beta sequences were associated with HLA alleles at 0.05 false discovery rate. The Asian-associated ancestry cluster reportedly had fewer N-insertions than the 666-donor mean in a later analysis.

PCR used 60 Vbeta primers and 13 Jbeta primers. The method was immunoSEQ multiplex PCR; TCRdb's version includes in-frame clones alone and lacks a portion of them. The table includes some 70,000 clones, approximately 75% detected once. Germline V lookup: CDR1 SEHNR, CDR2 FQNEAQ (reference sequence). CDR3 length: 12 residues. Regarding this clone: The target antigen is unknown. One end of the junction does not line up with germline, which may come from a read error.

The source of this sequence is a human donor in good health. V gene TRBV7-9 combines with J gene TRBJ2-3; no reliable D call. Input material: PBMCs. The CDR3 here is CSSSFTTDTQYF. The CDR3 DNA reads TGTTCCAGCAGCTTTACAACAGATACGCAGTATTTT.